A single sample gave rise to the 13 T cell receptor beta chains below, sequenced in a study of blood T cell repertoires in COVID-19. Sequencing used immunoSEQ multiplex PCR; TCRdb keeps in-frame clones, though not all of them. Here the sample spans some 200,000 clones, 80% being singletons. Specimen: PBMCs or T cells enriched from blood (not recorded which). The receptors derive from a woman in her 40s with acute COVID-19.

The rearrangement links TRBV3-1 (or the pseudogene TRBV3-2) to TRBJ1-2, with D uncertain. The CDR3 is 12 residues long. Germline values: CDR1 LGHDT, CDR2 YNNKEL (reference sequence). V gave up 2 bases and J gave up 6 bases, with 7 bases separating them. Written as DNA, the CDR3 is TGTGCCAGCAGCCAACGGGGAGATGGCTACACCTTC. The encoded protein is CASSQRGDGYTF.

V and J are TRBV7-2 and TRBJ1-6, with D hard to call. The CDR3 length is 15 residues. Germline-derived CDR1 and CDR2 are SGHTA and FQGNSA. Trimming took off 1 base at V and 6 bases at J, with 10 bases between the two ends. CDR3 nucleotide sequence: TGTGCCAGCAGCTTAGGACAATTGGTTAATTCACCCCTCCACTTT. This translates into CASSLGQLVNSPLHF.

This rearrangement joins TRBV18 to TRBJ1-2; a possible D gene is TRBD1 (5 bases). Deletions cut 2 bases from V and 4 bases from J, with 14 bases between. This CDR3 region has 15 residues. Germline CDR1 and CDR2: KGHSH and LQKENI. The CDR3 nucleotides read TGTGCCAGCTCACCAAAGCAGGGTCTCTTCTATGGCTACACCTTC. Its translation is CASSPKQGLFYGYTF.

This chain uses TRBV23-1 with TRBJ1-5; tentatively, D is TRBD1 (5 bases). TRBV23-1 is annotated as an ORF whose role is uncertain. V lost 8 bases and J lost 0, with 8 bases in between. This CDR3 has 13 residues. In DNA form, the CDR3 reads TGCGCCAGCGGGGACTATAGCAATCAGCCCCAGCATTTT. This codes for CASGDYSNQPQHF.

The chain is built from TRBV7-8 and TRBJ1-4; 7 bases line up with TRBD1. The CDR3 sequence is 14 residues long. V gave up 5 bases and J gave up 3 bases; unmatched junction bases: 3. Germline loops: CDR1 SGHVS, CDR2 FQNEAQ. CDR3 loop: CASSAGGANEKLFF. CDR3 DNA sequence: TGTGCCAGCAGCGCAGGGGGTGCTAATGAAAAACTGTTTTTT. Together with reference TRBV7-8 and TRBJ1-4, the CDR3 gives the full variable domain: GAGVSQSPRYKVAKRGQDVALRCDPISGHVSLFWYQQALGQGPEFLTYFQNEAQLDKSGLPSDRFFAERPEGSVSTLKIQRTQQEDSAVYLCASSAGGANEKLFFGSGTQLSVL.

The rearrangement joins TRBV11-2 to TRBJ2-3; 7 bases match TRBD2. V dropped 1 base and J dropped 2; count of bases not matched to a gene: 3. Germline V gene sequence: CDR1 SGHAT, CDR2 FQNNGV. CDR3 length equals 15 residues. The CDR3 here is CASSLVGLTTDTQYF. CDR3 bases: TGTGCCAGCAGCTTAGTGGGACTAACCACAGATACGCAGTATTTT.

The chain combines TRBV5-5 with TRBJ1-5, with D hard to call. V dropped 4 bases and J dropped 0 bases, with 8 bases sitting between them. Germline CDR1 is SGHKS and CDR2 is YYEKEE (reference sequence). CDR3 length equals 14 residues. CDR3 loop: CASSDGYSNQPQHF. CDR3 nucleotide sequence: TGTGCCAGCAGCGACGGGTATAGCAATCAGCCCCAGCATTTT.

The sample holds a few counts of this clone. The genes are TRBV27 and TRBJ1-6; 9 nucleotides line up with TRBD1. V trimming: 5 bases; J trimming: 7 bases; junction bases outside the gene matches: 6. The length of the CDR3 is 15 residues. In germline, CDR1 is MNHEY, CDR2 SMNVEV (reference sequence). CDR3 in DNA: TGTGCCAGCAGTCACGGACAGGGGACCAATTCACCCCTCCACTTT. This translates into CASSHGQGTNSPLHF.

The J gene is TRBJ1-4, the V gene TRBV7-8; unclear D gene. Germline-derived CDR1 and CDR2 are SGHVS and FQNEAQ. The CDR3 length is 14 residues. Trimming left V 1 base short and J 7 bases short, with 10 bases between. CDR3 loop: CASSLDQWSEKLFF. The CDR3 DNA reads as TGTGCCAGCAGCTTAGATCAATGGAGTGAAAAACTGTTTTTT.

The J gene is TRBJ1-6, the V gene TRBV27, with D hard to call. The V end lost 5 bases, the J end lost 10 bases, and 15 bases lay between the germline ends. This CDR3 comprises 14 residues. CDR1 MNHEY and CDR2 SMNVEV come from the germline V gene (reference sequence). In DNA, the CDR3 is TGTGCCAGCAGTAGGACTCGAACGGGATCACCCCTCCACTTT. Its translation is CASSRTRTGSPLHF.

The rearrangement links TRBV15 to TRBJ2-5; tentative D call: TRBD1 (6 bases). Trimming left V 2 bases short and J 3 bases short, with 13 bases between. The CDR3 extends over 15 amino acids. The germline V gene has CDR1 LNHNV and CDR2 YYDKDF (reference sequence). The CDR3: CATSRQGREEETQYF. The CDR3 DNA follows: TGTGCCACCAGCAGACAGGGGCGAGAGGAAGAGACCCAGTACTTC. The complete variable domain, with remaining parts taken from reference TRBV15 and TRBJ2-5, reads DAMVIQNPRYQVTQFGKPVTLSCSQTLNHNVMYWYQQKSSQAPKLLFHYYDKDFNNEADTPDNFQSRRPNTSFCFLDIRSPGLGDTAMYLCATSRQGREEETQYFGPGTRLLVL.

As to this clone: The DNA is omitted, as the CDR3 cannot be located on it reliably, and the CDR3 follows TCRdb's listing. This sequence joins TRBV28 and TRBJ1-2; TRBD1, the table's D call, was not compared with the DNA. CDR1 and CDR2 from the germline V gene are MDHEN and SYDVKM. With termini counted, the CDR3 has 16 amino acids. The CDR3 sequence: CASCFLGQGPNYGYTF.

CDR3 loop: CASSIDETGNPYEQYF. The CDR3 bases are TGTGCCAGTAGTATAGATGAGACAGGGAATCCCTACGAGCAGTACTTC. The rearrangement links TRBV19 to TRBJ2-7, with 7 nucleotides matching TRBD1. V shed 0 bases, J shed 2 bases, and the junction held 7 bases outside the gene matches. This CDR3 spans 16 amino acids. Germline loops: CDR1 LNHDA, CDR2 SQIVND (reference sequence).